The source of this T cell receptor (beta chain) is a study of blood T cells in healthy people across ages. Study-level information: For every two T cells, template switching captured about one barcoded beta molecule. Study conclusions and caveats: The study lacked donor CMV status, which possibly confounded expanded clonotype changes. Both higher diversity and more naive CD4+ cells marked long-lived donors when set against aged donors.

The CDR3 loop spans 15 amino acids. Germline V gene lookup returns CDR1 SGHTA and CDR2 FQGNSA. V was clipped by 2 bases and J by 6 bases, with 14 bases between them. A second PCR, run for roughly 7 to 11 cycles, used a sample-barcoded 5' primer plus a J-beta primer mix. Via MiXCR, TCRdb re-called the 5' RACE reads, giving one row per CDR3 protein. The profile covers a few hundred thousand distinct CDR3 sequences, with approximately 51% appearing a single time and roughly 51% taken by the ten largest. Details on this clonotype: The antigen is undetermined.

It was approximately 10 milliliters of peripheral blood that were drawn from each donor. The TCR was taken from a man in his fifties or sixties in good health. Sequencing input: blood. The V call is TRBV7-2, the J call TRBJ2-4, with D possibly matching TRBD2 (5 bases). CDR3 loop: CASSLYRGEGNIQYF. In DNA form, the CDR3 reads TGTGCCAGCAGCTTATACCGGGGAGAGGGAAACATTCAGTACTTC. Drawing the rest from reference TRBV7-2 and TRBJ2-4, the complete variable domain is GAGVSQSPSNKVTEKGKDVELRCDPISGHTALYWYRQSLGQGLEFLIYFQGNSAPDKSGLPSDRFSAERTGGSVSTLTIQRTQQEDSAVYLCASSLYRGEGNIQYFGAGTRLSVL.